These 25 T cell receptor beta chains were sequenced from one sample in a study of shared clonotypes between healthy human individuals. TCRdb's copy holds only in-frame clones and misses some; the assay was immunoSEQ multiplex PCR. Of roughly 1,000,000 clones in the sample, more than 75% were seen once. Sequenced sample: memory CD4+ T cells from PBMCs. Subset defined: CD45RA-negative fraction. All receptors come from a man in his late teens or twenties in good health. Some clones in this sample may be carry-over from other donors' samples.

The chain has TRBV5-6 and TRBJ2-1; maybe TRBD1 (5 bases). The V gene's germline CDR1 is SGHDT and CDR2 YYEEEE. Trimming stripped 0 bases from V and 12 bases from J, with 13 bases between. The CDR3 is 13 amino acids. The CDR3 loop reads CASSLEARGRQFF. The CDR3 region has the DNA TGTGCCAGCAGCTTGGAGGCTAGGGGTCGGCAGTTCTTC.

V is TRBV7-3 and J is TRBJ2-6; 8 bases are shared with TRBD2. This CDR3 is 18 amino acids long. V was clipped by 4 bases and J by 4 bases; unmatched bases: 12. Germline-derived CDR1 and CDR2 are SGHTA and FQGTGA. This CDR3 is CASSWRGSTSAGANVLTF. The CDR3 DNA sequence: TGTGCCAGCAGCTGGCGGGGGTCGACTAGCGCCGGGGCCAACGTCCTGACTTTC.

This clone was recorded only once. A read error likely explains this, since a far larger clone differs by one base. The chain employs TRBV28 and TRBJ1-2; 7 bases are shared with TRBD1. The CDR3 runs to 15 residues. Looked up from germline, CDR1 is MDHEN and CDR2 is SYDVKM. The DNA of the CDR3 is TGTGCCAGCAGCCCCTCAAGGGGGCAGGGTAGAGGCTGCACCTTC. Protein: CASSPSRGQGRGCTF.

The rearrangement links TRBV19 to TRBJ1-1; 10 nucleotides agree with TRBD1. J gave up 0 bases and V 1 base, and 11 bases lay outside the gene matches. CDR1 is LNHDA and CDR2 is SQIVND in the germline V gene (reference sequence). This CDR3 region has 19 residues. The DNA of the CDR3 is TGTGCCAGTAGTATAGTTAACTCCCGGACAGGGGGGATGAACACTGAAGCTTTCTTT. Residues: CASSIVNSRTGGMNTEAFF.

This chain joins TRBV4-1 and TRBJ1-1, with D maybe TRBD1 (6 bases). Trimming left V 4 bases short and J 3 bases short, with 15 bases between. Germline values: CDR1 MGHRA, CDR2 YSYEKL. The CDR3 runs to 15 residues. In nucleotides, the CDR3 is TGCGCCAGCAGCCTTGCGGGGGCTAGGGACACTGAAGCTTTCTTT. Amino acids: CASSLAGARDTEAFF.

This chain uses TRBV29-1 with TRBJ2-5; D may correspond to TRBD1 or TRBD2 (6 bases each). Germline loops: CDR1 SQVTM, CDR2 ANQGSEA. Trimming removed 6 bases from V and 2 bases from J, with 28 bases in between. CDR3 length: 18 residues. CDR3: CSVKRGATEGVAQETQYF. The DNA for the CDR3 is TGCAGCGTCAAAAGGGGGGCAACGGAAGGGGTGGCGCAAGAGACCCAGTACTTC.

The V call is TRBV11-2, the J call TRBJ2-7; TRBD2 matches at 7 bases. The CDR3 contains 13 residues. The J segment lost 3 bases and the V segment lost 4 bases, leaving 3 bases of the junction unmatched. The germline V gene encodes CDR1 SGHAT and CDR2 FQNNGV. The DNA for the CDR3 is TGTGCCAGCAGCTACCGGGACTACTACGAGCAGTACTTC. It codes for CASSYRDYYEQYF.

CDR3 in amino acids: CASSYRVLNTEAFF. Here the CDR3 DNA reads TGTGCCAGCAGTTACAGGGTGTTGAACACTGAAGCTTTCTTT. The chain employs TRBV6-5 and TRBJ1-1; D not resolved. This CDR3 spans 14 amino acids. V shed 2 bases and J shed 0 bases, with 7 bases lying between them. Germline assignment: CDR1 MNHEY and CDR2 SVGAGI.

The genes are TRBV6-1 and TRBJ1-3; 7 bases match TRBD1. CDR1 MNHNS and CDR2 SASEGT come from the germline V gene. Trimming cost V 4 bases and J 0 bases; bases outside gene matches: 15. The CDR3 totals 19 residues. Here the CDR3 DNA reads TGTGCCAGCAGTGCCCAACCGGGACAGTCAGTGAGCTCTGGAAACACCATATATTTT. Protein: CASSAQPGQSVSSGNTIYF.

The chain links TRBV6-5 to TRBJ1-5; TRBD1 might be the D (5 bases). V lost 6 bases, J lost 2 bases, and 11 bases lay in between. CDR1 is MNHEY and CDR2 is SVGAGI in the germline V gene. This CDR3 is 14 amino acids long. The CDR3 DNA is TGTGCCAGCAGCGCCCGACAGCGCAATCAGCCCCAGCATTTT. As protein: CASSARQRNQPQHF.

This sequence joins TRBV4-2 and TRBJ2-3; no firm D call. The length of the CDR3 is 15 residues. Germline CDR1 is LGHNA and CDR2 is YNFKEQ. Trimming shortened V by 0 bases and J by 3 bases, and 10 bases separated the two germline ends. The CDR3 DNA reads as TGTGCCAGCAGCCAAGATGTGGTAGGGACAGATACGCAGTATTTT. This encodes CASSQDVVGTDTQYF.

The genes are TRBV6-1 and TRBJ1-4, with D unresolved. This CDR3 spans 16 amino acids. The V gene lost 1 base and the J gene lost 6 bases, with 15 bases spanning the gap. CDR1 and CDR2 from the germline V gene are MNHNS and SASEGT. CDR3 in DNA: TGTGCCAGCAGTGAAGAGAGAGCAGCGAATGATGAAAAACTGTTTTTT. Protein sequence: CASSEERAANDEKLFF.

The chain carries TRBV28 and TRBJ2-1; D possibly matches TRBD1 or TRBD2 (6 bases each). Germline-derived CDR1 and CDR2 are MDHEN and SYDVKM. The CDR3 loop spans 14 amino acids. Trimming pared 5 bases from V and 0 bases from J, leaving 8 bases between. The CDR3 nucleotides are TGTGCCAGCAGTCGGGGGCGCTCCTACAATGAGCAGTTCTTC. Protein sequence: CASSRGRSYNEQFF. The complete variable domain, with remaining parts taken from reference TRBV28 and TRBJ2-1, reads DVKVTQSSRYLVKRTGEKVFLECVQDMDHENMFWYRQDPGLGLRLIYFSYDVKMKEKGDIPEGYSVSREKKERFSLILESASTNQTSMYLCASSRGRSYNEQFFGPGTRLTVL.

V and J are TRBV7-3 and TRBJ2-7; 8 bases match TRBD2. The J segment lost 7 bases and the V segment lost 4 bases, leaving 6 bases of the junction unmatched. The CDR3 has 13 residues. CDR1 is SGHTA, CDR2 FQGTGA, per germline. In DNA form, the CDR3 reads TGTGCCAGCAGCTCGACTAGCGTGCAAGAGCAGTACTTC. This sequence encodes CASSSTSVQEQYF.

The rearrangement links TRBV2 to TRBJ2-3, with TRBD2 identical over 12 bases. Germline V gives CDR1 SNHLY, CDR2 FYNNEI. This CDR3 has 15 amino acids. The J segment lost 1 base and the V segment lost 6 bases, leaving 2 bases of the junction unmatched. DNA of the CDR3: TGTGCCAGCAGGACTAGCGGGAGTCGCACAGATACGCAGTATTTT. Amino acid sequence: CASRTSGSRTDTQYF.

As to this clone: A read error is likely here: a far larger clone is one base away. The genes are TRBV27 and TRBJ2-3; D call uncertain. Germline V lookup: CDR1 MNHEY, CDR2 SMNVEV (reference sequence). This CDR3 region has 12 residues. Between the trimmed V and J ends, which lost 3 bases and 2 bases, there was a span of 3 bases. In DNA, the CDR3 is TGTGCCAGCAGTTTTAACACAGATACGCAGTATTTT. It translates to CASSFNTDTQYF.

The CDR3 protein is CASNGGETQYF. The CDR3 nucleotides are TGTGCCAGCAATGGGGGGGAGACCCAGTACTTC. The V gene is TRBV2, the J gene TRBJ2-5; tentatively, D is TRBD2 (6 bases). V was pared by 7 bases and J by 5 bases, with 8 bases between. The V gene's germline CDR1 is SNHLY and CDR2 FYNNEI. There are 11 residues in the CDR3.

V and J are TRBV14 and TRBJ1-1, with D possibly matching TRBD1 (5 bases). The CDR3 is 18 amino acids. The V gene's germline CDR1 is SGHDN and CDR2 FVKESK. The ends were cut back, 0 bases at V and 6 bases at J, with 23 bases in the middle. The CDR3 DNA reads TGTGCCAGCAGCCAAGATTCACGGCGGGGGTGGGCTACCCCTGAAGCTTTCTTT. Its translation: CASSQDSRRGWATPEAFF.

This clone has a handful of counts. This chain uses TRBV7-9 with TRBJ1-1, with D uncertain. The CDR3 sequence is 13 residues long. V lost 0 bases, J lost 4 bases, and 6 bases lay in between. Germline V gene lookup returns CDR1 SEHNR and CDR2 FQNEAQ (reference sequence). The CDR3 protein is CASSLARVTEAFF. DNA of the CDR3: TGTGCCAGCAGCTTAGCGCGAGTCACTGAAGCTTTCTTT.

This clone was seen a handful of times. The rearrangement uses TRBV2 and TRBJ1-2; D not resolved. The germline V and J ends were trimmed by 4 bases and 6 bases, with 15 bases remaining between them. The length of the CDR3 is 14 residues. CDR1 SNHLY and CDR2 FYNNEI come from the germline V gene. The CDR3 bases are TGTGCCAGCAGTGCAACGGGCCTCAATCATGGCTACACCTTC. It translates to CASSATGLNHGYTF.

This clone was observed a handful of times. The chain's CDR3 is CASRGHEQFF. The CDR3 DNA is TGTGCCAGCAGAGGTCATGAGCAGTTCTTC. This sequence joins TRBV6-5 and TRBJ2-1; no firm D call. The CDR3 sequence is 10 residues long. The ends were cut back, 6 bases at V and 8 bases at J, with 5 bases in the middle. Per the germline V gene, CDR1 is MNHEY and CDR2 is SVGAGI.

This clone showed up just once. The rearrangement links TRBV6-5 to TRBJ1-5; no firm D call. Germline values: CDR1 MNHEY, CDR2 SVGAGI. CDR3 length equals 13 residues. Trimming pared 5 bases from V and 12 bases from J, leaving 17 bases between. The CDR3 DNA follows: TGTGCCAGCAGTCAAACTCTTCTATCCTACCAGCATTTT. This codes for CASSQTLLSYQHF.

There are many counts of this clone. The junction and the germline gene differ at one end; a read error may be behind it. V usage is TRBV9 and J usage is TRBJ2-7, with 7 bases identical to TRBD2. The germline V gene encodes CDR1 SGDLS and CDR2 YYNGEE. The CDR3 extends over 11 amino acids. This CDR3 is CASSVVRGFDF. In nucleotides, the CDR3 is TGTGCCAGCAGCGTAGTGCGGGGGTTCGACTTC.

This clone came up once. The chain joins TRBV11-2 to TRBJ1-1, with D hard to call. This CDR3 contains 12 residues. Germline CDR1 and CDR2: SGHAT and FQNNGV. Trimming shortened V by 4 bases and J by 10 bases, and 13 bases separated the two germline ends. In DNA, the CDR3 is TGTGCCAGCAGCTCCACTGAGTCTCGAGCTTTCTTT. Its translation is CASSSTESRAFF.

CDR3 in DNA: TGTGCCAGCAGTGAGGGGACTAGCGGGAAGGGGGCAGATACGCAGTATTTT. Translated: CASSEGTSGKGADTQYF. This chain joins TRBV2 and TRBJ2-3, with 13 positions matching TRBD2. This CDR3 contains 17 residues. Germline V gene data show CDR1 as SNHLY and CDR2 as FYNNEI. J lost 4 bases, V lost 3 bases, and 7 bases had no gene match.